The rows below give T cell receptor beta chains drawn from one sample of a study of blood T cell repertoires in COVID-19. TCRdb's copy holds only in-frame clones and misses some; the assay was immunoSEQ multiplex PCR. The table lists some 390,000 clones, around 84% of them singletons. Source material: peripheral blood. The receptors here all came from a human donor in a cohort sampled during active COVID-19. Both conserved end residues are part of each CDR3. Fields, in order: J gene, V gene, D gene, clone size, CDR3 DNA, CDR3 protein. A D gene is named only where the DNA matches it firmly. The listing skips clone size in some rows; elsewhere it reads once, few, many or a size class.

J: TRBJ2-1
V: TRBV3-1/TRBV3-2
D: -
size: -
DNA: TGTGCCAGCAGCCAAGATAGGGGTTTCTACAATGAGCAGTTCTTC
CDR3: CASSQDRGFYNEQFF

J: TRBJ2-7
V: TRBV28
D: -
size: -
DNA: TGTGCCAGCAGTTCACAGGGCCCAACCCAGGACTACGAGCAGTACTTC
CDR3: CASSSQGPTQDYEQYF

J: TRBJ2-3
V: TRBV4-2
D: TRBD2
size: -
DNA: TGTGCCAGCAGTTTAGATAGCGGGGGTAGCACAGATACGCAGTATTTT
CDR3: CASSLDSGGSTDTQYF

J: TRBJ1-2
V: TRBV6-6
D: -
size: -
DNA: TGTGCCAGCAGTTACGGCGGAGGAGAGTATGGCTACACCTTC
CDR3: CASSYGGGEYGYTF

J: TRBJ1-2
V: TRBV18
D: -
size: once
DNA: TGTGCCAGCTCACCACCGAACCAAAACTCTAACTATGGCTACACCTTC
CDR3: CASSPPNQNSNYGYTF

J: TRBJ2-3
V: TRBV28
D: TRBD1
size: -
DNA: TGTGCCAGCAATACAGGGACAGGGTTTTCAGATACGCAGTATTTT
CDR3: CASNTGTGFSDTQYF

J: TRBJ1-4
V: TRBV28
D: -
size: -
DNA: TGTGCCAGCAGTTTGACGGGGGGAGAAAAACTGTTTTTT
CDR3: CASSLTGGEKLFF

J: TRBJ2-7
V: TRBV11-2
D: TRBD2
size: -
DNA: TGTGCCAGCAGCTTAAGTACGCGGAGTGGGCGGGAGTTGTACGAGCAGTACTTC
CDR3: CASSLSTRSGRELYEQYF

J: TRBJ1-1
V: TRBV7-3
D: -
size: -
DNA: TGTGCCAGCAGCTTAGGGCAGGAAGATGAAGCTTTCTTT
CDR3: CASSLGQEDEAFF

J: TRBJ2-1
V: TRBV29-1
D: -
size: -
DNA: TGCAGCGCCTCAGACGGACTAACCGGGTACAATGAGCAGTTCTTC
CDR3: CSASDGLTGYNEQFF

J: TRBJ2-1
V: TRBV2
D: TRBD2
size: -
DNA: TGTGCCAGCAGTGTCCTAGCGGGGTCTCTGTCTGAGCAGTTCTTC
CDR3: CASSVLAGSLSEQFF

J: TRBJ2-3
V: TRBV5-8
D: TRBD1
size: once
DNA: TGTGCCAGCAGCTTGTTGGGACAGGGCACAGATACGCAGTATTTT
CDR3: CASSLLGQGTDTQYF

J: TRBJ1-2
V: TRBV6-2/TRBV6-3
D: TRBD1
size: few
DNA: TGTGCCAGCAGTCCCCGGACAGGCCGACCTTATGGCTACACCTTC
CDR3: CASSPRTGRPYGYTF

J: TRBJ2-7
V: TRBV5-1
D: TRBD2
size: -
DNA: TGCGCCAGCAGCTCAGCTCGCGGGAGTGGCGAGCAGTACTTC
CDR3: CASSSARGSGEQYF

J: TRBJ1-2
V: TRBV3-1/TRBV3-2
D: -
size: -
DNA: TGTGCCAGCAGTCGGGCCCTGGGGGGCTATGGCTACACCTTC
CDR3: CASSRALGGYGYTF

J: TRBJ2-7
V: TRBV6-7
D: TRBD1
size: few
DNA: TGTGCCAGCAGTTCACGCGGGTCCAAAGTAGGGACAGCCGGAGCCTACGAGCAGTACTTC
CDR3: CASSSRGSKVGTAGAYEQYF

J: TRBJ2-4
V: TRBV19
D: TRBD1
size: -
DNA: TGTGCCAGTAGTATAGGAGGACAGGGGCTGATCATTCAGTACTTC
CDR3: CASSIGGQGLIIQYF

J: TRBJ2-7
V: TRBV6-1
D: -
size: few
DNA: TGTGCCAGCAGTGAATATAACGAGCAGTACTTC
CDR3: CASSEYNEQYF

J: TRBJ2-5
V: TRBV20-1
D: -
size: -
DNA: TGCAGCCCTTCCCAAGAGACCCAGTACTTC
CDR3: CSPSQETQYF

J: TRBJ1-5
V: TRBV5-1
D: -
size: -
DNA: TGCGCCAGCAGCTTGGCCTTCTTACAGAGTAGCAATCAGCCCCAGCATTTT
CDR3: CASSLAFLQSSNQPQHF

J: TRBJ1-5
V: TRBV30
D: -
size: -
DNA: TGTGCCTGGAGTCCCCGAGTTTGGGAGATACATAGCAATCAGCCCCAGCATTTT
CDR3: CAWSPRVWEIHSNQPQHF

J: TRBJ1-4
V: TRBV30
D: TRBD1
size: once
DNA: TGTGCCTGGAGTCCTCCCGGGACAGGGGCAACTAATGAAAAACTGTTTTTT
CDR3: CAWSPPGTGATNEKLFF

J: TRBJ2-2
V: TRBV6-2/TRBV6-3
D: -
size: -
DNA: TGTGCCAGCAGTAACCAACGAGGCACCGGGGAGCTGTTTTTT
CDR3: CASSNQRGTGELFF

J: TRBJ2-7
V: TRBV11-2
D: -
size: -
DNA: TGTGCCAGCAGCTTGTCCAGGGCGCAGGAGCAGTACTTC
CDR3: CASSLSRAQEQYF

J: TRBJ2-3
V: TRBV2
D: TRBD2
size: -
DNA: TGTGCCAGCAGGAAGGCGGGGGGCGGGACAGATACGCAGTATTTT
CDR3: CASRKAGGGTDTQYF

J: TRBJ2-5
V: TRBV20-1
D: TRBD2
size: -
DNA: TGCAGCAGCGGGGTACAAGAGACCCAGTACTTC
CDR3: CSSGVQETQYF

J: TRBJ2-2
V: TRBV5-1
D: -
size: -
DNA: TGCGCCAGCAGCTTGGACAGGGAAGTAATCGGTTCCGGGGAGCTGTTTTTT
CDR3: CASSLDREVIGSGELFF

J: TRBJ2-4
V: TRBV9
D: -
size: -
DNA: TGTGCCAGCAGCGCCGGACACCTAGCCAAAAACATTCAGTACTTC
CDR3: CASSAGHLAKNIQYF

J: TRBJ2-1
V: TRBV9
D: TRBD2
size: once
DNA: TGTGCCAGCAGCGTAGAGGTTGGGACTAGACAGTTCTTC
CDR3: CASSVEVGTRQFF

J: TRBJ2-7
V: TRBV7-2
D: TRBD2
size: -
DNA: TGTGCCAGCAGCTCGAGGGCGGGAGGGCCCCACGAGCAGTACTTC
CDR3: CASSSRAGGPHEQYF

J: TRBJ2-7
V: TRBV4-1
D: -
size: -
DNA: TGCGCCAGCAGCCAAGAAAAGAGGTCCGCTTCCTACGAGCAGTACTTC
CDR3: CASSQEKRSASYEQYF

J: TRBJ1-6
V: TRBV6-1
D: -
size: -
DNA: TGTGCCAGCAGTGAATTTGAGACACCGGGAGGGGATAATTCACCCCTCCACTTT
CDR3: CASSEFETPGGDNSPLHF

J: TRBJ2-1
V: TRBV28
D: TRBD2
size: -
DNA: TGTGCCAGCAGTTCCCCAGGCGGGGGGCGTCTCAATGAGCAGTTCTTC
CDR3: CASSSPGGGRLNEQFF

J: TRBJ2-1
V: TRBV6-5
D: TRBD2
size: -
DNA: TGTGCCAGCAGTCACGAGTTTTCGGGGAGGGCGGTCTTC
CDR3: CASSHEFSGRAVF

J: TRBJ2-7
V: TRBV30
D: TRBD2
size: -
DNA: TGTGCCTGGAGGGGACTAACCTACGAGCAGTACTTC
CDR3: CAWRGLTYEQYF

J: TRBJ2-3
V: TRBV30
D: TRBD2
size: -
DNA: TGTGCCTGGAGGCGGGGGGTTCACTCTGGGAGCACGCAGTATTTT
CDR3: CAWRRGVHSGSTQYF

J: TRBJ1-6
V: TRBV6-6
D: TRBD1
size: few
DNA: TGTGCCAGCAGTACTACAGGGGCAGACTCACCCCTCCACTTT
CDR3: CASSTTGADSPLHF

J: TRBJ1-5
V: TRBV6-6
D: -
size: -
DNA: TGTGCCAGCAGTTCCCCCTATCAGCCCCAGCATTTT
CDR3: CASSSPYQPQHF

J: TRBJ2-1
V: TRBV5-1
D: -
size: -
DNA: TGCGCCGGCAGGGGGGCGTCGGATGAGCAGTTCTTC
CDR3: CAGRGASDEQFF

J: TRBJ2-3
V: TRBV5-6
D: -
size: -
DNA: TGTGCCAGCAGCTTAAGGGGTGGAACAACAGATACGCAGTATTTT
CDR3: CASSLRGGTTDTQYF

J: TRBJ2-7
V: TRBV30
D: -
size: -
DNA: TGTGCCTGGACGGACGGGATTTTCTACGAGCAGTACTTC
CDR3: CAWTDGIFYEQYF

J: TRBJ2-2
V: TRBV11-3
D: -
size: -
DNA: TGTGCCAGCAGCCCAGGGGGACTAGTGGGCGGGGAGCTGTTTTTT
CDR3: CASSPGGLVGGELFF

J: TRBJ2-1
V: TRBV3-1/TRBV3-2
D: TRBD2
size: -
DNA: TGTGCCAGCAGCCAACATCCCTTTGGGACTAGCGACTACAATGAGCAGTTCTTC
CDR3: CASSQHPFGTSDYNEQFF

J: TRBJ2-3
V: TRBV19
D: TRBD2
size: -
DNA: TGTGCCAGTAGTATTGTCTTACGGGCTAGCGGGAGGAGTCCGAGAGATACGCAGTATTTT
CDR3: CASSIVLRASGRSPRDTQYF

J: TRBJ2-3
V: TRBV9
D: TRBD1
size: once
DNA: TGTGCCAGCAGCGGGGGAGACGGGACAGCAGATACGCAGTATTTT
CDR3: CASSGGDGTADTQYF

J: TRBJ2-1
V: TRBV7-9
D: TRBD1
size: -
DNA: TGTGCCAGCAGCTTAGGCGGGACAGGGGGTTACCGGGAGCAGTTCTTC
CDR3: CASSLGGTGGYREQFF

J: TRBJ2-6
V: TRBV10-3
D: TRBD2
size: once
DNA: TGTGCCATCAGTGAACCGGGACTAGCGGGCTCTGGGGCCAACGTCCTGACTTTC
CDR3: CAISEPGLAGSGANVLTF

J: TRBJ2-1
V: TRBV5-5
D: -
size: -
DNA: TGTGCCAGCATCCCCGCCCTCGGAACAGCCTACAATGAGCAGTTCTTC
CDR3: CASIPALGTAYNEQFF

J: TRBJ1-3
V: TRBV19
D: -
size: -
DNA: TGTGCCAGTAGTTTTTTAGCCCCCATCTCTGGAAACACCATATATTTT
CDR3: CASSFLAPISGNTIYF

J: TRBJ2-1
V: TRBV27
D: -
size: once
DNA: TGTGCCAGCCGGTTTTCCGATGAGCAGTTCTTC
CDR3: CASRFSDEQFF

J: TRBJ2-3
V: TRBV21-1
D: -
size: -
DNA: TGTGCCAGCAGCAAAAAGGGGGAGACTCATACGCAGTATTTT
CDR3: CASSKKGETHTQYF

J: TRBJ1-3
V: TRBV5-1
D: -
size: -
DNA: TGCGCCAGCAGCTTGCTAGGTCTTATGGGAAACACCATATATTTT
CDR3: CASSLLGLMGNTIYF

J: TRBJ1-2
V: TRBV18
D: -
size: few
DNA: TGTGCCAGCTCCGGTGCTACAGGGATGGATGGCTACACCTTC
CDR3: CASSGATGMDGYTF